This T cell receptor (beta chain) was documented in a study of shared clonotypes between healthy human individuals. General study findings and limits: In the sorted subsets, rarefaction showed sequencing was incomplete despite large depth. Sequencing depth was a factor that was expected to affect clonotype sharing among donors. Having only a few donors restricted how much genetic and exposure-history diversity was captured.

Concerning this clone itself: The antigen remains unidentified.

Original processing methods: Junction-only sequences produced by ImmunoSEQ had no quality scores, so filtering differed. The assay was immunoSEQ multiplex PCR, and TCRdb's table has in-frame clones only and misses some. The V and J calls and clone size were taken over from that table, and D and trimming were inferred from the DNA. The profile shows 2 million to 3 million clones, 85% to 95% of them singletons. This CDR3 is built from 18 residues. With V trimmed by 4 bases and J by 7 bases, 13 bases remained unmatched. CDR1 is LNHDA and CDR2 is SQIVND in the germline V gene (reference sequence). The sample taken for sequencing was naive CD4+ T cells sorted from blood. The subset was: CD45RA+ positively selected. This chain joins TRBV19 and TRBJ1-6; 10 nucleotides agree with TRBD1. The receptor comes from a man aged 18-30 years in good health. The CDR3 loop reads CASSTISPGQGSNSPLHF. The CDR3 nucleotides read TGTGCCAGTAGTACTATCTCCCCGGGACAGGGGTCCAATTCACCCCTCCACTTT.